This T cell receptor beta chain was recorded in a study of glioma-infiltrating T cells after dendritic cell vaccination. The assay was immunoSEQ multiplex PCR, and TCRdb's table has in-frame clones only and misses some. Of roughly 100,000 clones listed, around 90% are singletons. The time point: after dendritic cell vaccination, including at tumor progression/relapse. Before vaccination, two weeks after the third vaccination, and at progression, PBMC were collected. Germline CDR1 and CDR2: LNHDA and SQIVND (reference sequence). Trimming pared 8 bases from V and 0 bases from J, leaving 17 bases between. CDR3 size: 16 residues.

The rearrangement joins TRBV19 to TRBJ1-5; D possibly corresponds to TRBD1 (5 bases). The sequencing used blood, collected after dendritic cell vaccination. This clonotype was sampled from a human donor with glioblastoma. As DNA, the CDR3 is TGTGCCAGTCACCGGAGGAGGGGAAATAGCAATCAGCCCCAGCATTTT. Its translation: CASHRRRGNSNQPQHF.